This T cell receptor (beta chain) was identified in a study of human T cells and chemical hapten exposure. In germline, CDR1 is SNHLY, CDR2 FYNNEI. This CDR3 spans 15 amino acids. The trim removed 10 bases at V and 0 bases at J, leaving 8 bases unmatched. Stated time point: patch test 2, 6 weeks after DPC sensitization. Documented treatment: therapeutic diphenylcyclopropenone sensitization with weekly scalp DPC. This clonotype was detected many times. MiXCR, run by TCRdb on the RACE reads, gives a single entry per CDR3 protein. The sample has about 40,000 distinct CDR3 sequences; 8% to 9.5% are singletons.

The sequencing used whole blood, collected in connection with sensitization to the hapten diphenylcyclopropenone (DPC). The V call is TRBV2, the J call TRBJ2-2; 7 bases match TRBD2. The receptor's source is a woman aged 40-49 years with alopecia areata. Some clones in this sample may be carry-over from other donors' samples. DNA for the CDR3: TGTGCCACGGTTTCCGGGACTACGAACACCGGGGAGCTGTTTTTT. This gives the protein CATVSGTTNTGELFF. Complete variable domain (other parts from reference TRBV2 and TRBJ2-2): EPEVTQTPSHQVTQMGQEVILRCVPISNHLYFYWYRQILGQKVEFLVSFYNNEISEKSEIFDDQFSVERPDGSNFTLKIRSTKLEDSAMYFCATVSGTTNTGELFFGEGSRLTVL.